This T cell receptor (beta chain) was identified in a study of low-dose radiotherapy and immunotherapy resistance in tumors. Across the study: Aspirin was taken orally by patients at 300 mg daily for four cycles from cycle 1 day 1.

The junction had 5 bases not matched to a gene; V was cut back by 3 bases and J by 6 bases. The CDR3 contains 14 residues. CDR1 and CDR2 from the germline V gene are SGHAT and FQNNGV. As to time point: before trial treatment. With TRAV- and TRBV-specific primers, first-strand cDNA was made, covering the alpha and beta chains. TCR amplification involved about 19 PCR cycles with a constant-region primer and V-primer adapter. The mRNA that was isolated underwent amplification by in vitro transcription. Each CDR3 protein is one row after TCRdb ran MiXCR on the reads. The table has 60,000 to 90,000 distinct CDR3 sequences, around 30% seen once; the top ten hold around 10%.

This receptor was identified in a female donor with ovarian cancer. Sequencing used PBMCs, obtained before treatment. The V and J genes are TRBV11-2 and TRBJ2-4, with 7 bases identical to TRBD1. This CDR3 is CASSFDRVGNIQYF. DNA for the CDR3: TGTGCCAGCAGCTTTGACAGGGTGGGAAACATTCAGTACTTC.